One and the same sample provided the 21 T cell receptor beta chains below, sequenced in a study of regulatory T cells in long-lasting Graves disease. Combining iRepertoire HTBI primers with Arm-PCR of CDR3 regions, the authors built TCR beta libraries. TCRdb recomputed calls from the multiplex PCR reads with MiXCR, one row per CDR3 protein. Among 250,000 to 300,000 distinct CDR3 sequences listed, approximately 18% were seen once. The time point: newly diagnosed GD, antithyroid drugs for less than 3 months. From PBMCs, RNA was extracted and then used to make the TCR library. In addition, the sample was reused for a study of T cells in Graves' hyperthyroidism and ophthalmopathy.

The starting material was peripheral blood mononuclear cells (PBMCs), obtained at new diagnosis, from a patient treated with antithyroid drugs. These receptor sequences come from a woman in her 30s with Graves disease.

This clonotype showed up just a few times. The junction differs from germline at one of its ends, possibly a read error. This sequence joins TRBV12-3 or TRBV12-4 and TRBJ2-5, with D tentatively TRBD1 (6 bases). The CDR3 is 12 residues long. The CDR3 here is CASTQGQGTQYF. The DNA for the CDR3 is TGTGCCAGCACCCAGGGGCAAGGGACCCAGTACTTC.

A remark on this clonotype: Possible read error: a much larger clone is one base away. Since no conserved phenylalanine or tryptophan closes the CDR3, a read error is the likely cause. The chain has TRBV5-6 and TRBJ1-5; a possible D gene is TRBD1 (5 bases). Trimming shortened V by 4 bases and J by 1 base, and 12 bases separated the two germline ends. The CDR3 totals 15 residues. Germline assignment: CDR1 SGHDT and CDR2 YYEEEE. The DNA for the CDR3 is TGTGCCAGCAGCGCAGGGTATTGGAGCAATCAGCCCCAGCATTCT. Residues: CASSAGYWSNQPQHS.

This clonotype was recorded only once. One base away lies a much larger clone, so this may be a sequencing read error. CDR3 nucleotides: TGTGCCAGCAGCCAAGGAGGGACAGGGGCCGGACCCGGTAGGGGCTACACCTTC. The encoded protein is CASSQGGTGAGPGRGYTF. The J gene is TRBJ1-2, the V gene TRBV3-1; 10 nucleotides match TRBD1. Germline V lookup: CDR1 LGHDT, CDR2 YNNKEL (reference sequence). CDR3 length: 18 residues. J gave up 8 bases and V 1 base, and 16 bases lay outside the gene matches. Based on the CDR3 plus reference TRBV3-1 and TRBJ1-2, the full variable domain is DTAVSQTPKYLVTQMGNDKSIKCEQNLGHDTMYWYKQDSKKFLKIMFSYNNKELIINETVPNRFSPKSPDKAHLNLHINSLELGDSAVYFCASSQGGTGAGPGRGYTFGSGTRLTVV.

The V and J genes are TRBV27 and TRBJ1-4; D perhaps matches TRBD1 (5 bases). CDR1 and CDR2 (germline): MNHEY, SMNVEV (reference sequence). Trimming took 3 bases from V and 4 from J, leaving 6 bases between them. This CDR3 is 13 amino acids long. CDR3 DNA sequence: TGTGCCAGCAGTTTGACAGTTAATGAAAAACTGTTTTTT. Translating gives CASSLTVNEKLFF. The whole variable domain, filled in from reference TRBV27 and TRBJ1-4, reads EAQVTQNPRYLITVTGKKLTVTCSQNMNHEYMSWYRQDPGLGLRQIYYSMNVEVTDKGDVPEGYKVSRKEKRNFPLILESPSPNQTSLYFCASSLTVNEKLFFGSGTQLSVL.

This clonotype showed up many times. The rearrangement links TRBV10-3 to TRBJ2-5; 7 nucleotides match TRBD1. This CDR3 spans 15 amino acids. Per germline, CDR1 ENHRY and CDR2 SYGVKD. Losses at the gene ends were 0 bases for V and 0 bases for J; bases not matched to a gene: 1. CDR3 protein: CAISESGTDQETQYF. CDR3 in DNA: TGTGCCATCAGTGAGTCAGGGACAGACCAAGAGACCCAGTACTTC.

This clonotype was found many times. The genes are TRBV2 and TRBJ2-7; D not certain. The CDR3 totals 14 residues. Trimming shortened V by 1 base and J by 0 bases, and 7 bases separated the two germline ends. The germline CDR1 and CDR2 sequences are SNHLY and FYNNEI. The CDR3 loop reads CASSEGASSYEQYF. CDR3 DNA sequence: TGTGCCAGCAGTGAAGGGGCGAGCTCCTACGAGCAGTACTTC.

This clonotype was seen repeatedly, ten times or more. J is TRBJ1-1 and V is TRBV7-2; the match to TRBD1 covers 7 bases. V was pared by 4 bases and J by 0 bases, with 5 bases of the junction left unmatched. The germline CDR1 and CDR2 sequences are SGHTA and FQGNSA. This CDR3 spans 15 amino acids. The CDR3 sequence: CASSWGQLMNTEAFF. The CDR3 DNA reads as TGTGCCAGCAGCTGGGGACAGCTGATGAACACTGAAGCTTTCTTT.

This clonotype was counted ten times or more. The rearrangement uses TRBV12-3 or TRBV12-4 and TRBJ2-3; D may be TRBD1 (6 bases). V lost 6 bases and J lost 1, with 14 bases in between. This CDR3 has 15 residues. The CDR3 loop reads CASSFQGIGTDTQYF. CDR3 sequence (DNA): TGTGCCAGCAGCTTTCAGGGGATCGGCACAGATACGCAGTATTTT.

This clonotype was seen at least ten times. The chain combines TRBV11-2 with TRBJ1-1; no firm D call. Germline CDR1 is SGHAT and CDR2 is FQNNGV. The V gene lost 6 bases and the J gene lost 1 base, with 12 bases spanning the gap. The CDR3 sequence is 14 residues long. The CDR3 DNA reads as TGTGCCAGCAGTCATGACTGGGAGAACACTGAAGCTTTCTTT. Translation gives CASSHDWENTEAFF. The whole variable domain, filled in from reference TRBV11-2 and TRBJ1-1, reads EAGVAQSPRYKIIEKRQSVAFWCNPISGHATLYWYQQILGQGPKLLIQFQNNGVVDDSQLPKDRFSAERLKGVDSTLKIQPAKLEDSAVYLCASSHDWENTEAFFGQGTRLTVV.

This clonotype was observed at least ten times. The chain uses TRBV19 and TRBJ1-5, with 9 bases fitting TRBD1. Trimming at V came to 1 base and at J to 10 bases, leaving 8 bases not matched to a gene. Germline CDR1 reads LNHDA; CDR2 reads SQIVND (reference sequence). The CDR3 totals 15 residues. The CDR3 sequence is CASSIGGTGNAPQHF. The DNA of the CDR3 is TGTGCCAGTAGTATAGGGGGGACAGGGAACGCACCCCAGCATTTT. Full variable domain (missing parts from reference TRBV19 and TRBJ1-5): DGGITQSPKYLFRKEGQNVTLSCEQNLNHDAMYWYRQDPGQGLRLIYYSQIVNDFQKGDIAEGYSVSREKKESFPLTVTSAQKNPTAFYLCASSIGGTGNAPQHFGDGTRLSIL.

The chain carries TRBV19 and TRBJ1-5; 9 bases match TRBD1. This CDR3 is built from 15 residues. Germline assignment: CDR1 LNHDA and CDR2 SQIVND (reference sequence). The junction had 10 bases not matched to a gene; V was cut back by 6 bases and J by 7 bases. CDR3 sequence reads: CASRKGQGESQPQHF. CDR3 nucleotides: TGTGCCAGTAGAAAGGGACAGGGCGAGAGCCAGCCCCAGCATTTT.

This clonotype was detected many times. The chain combines TRBV5-4 with TRBJ2-1; 8 bases match TRBD2. The length of the CDR3 is 13 residues. Germline V gene data show CDR1 as SGHNT and CDR2 as YYREEE (reference sequence). With V trimmed by 0 bases and J by 10 bases, 3 bases remained unmatched. The CDR3 bases are TGTGCCAGCAGCTTGGTTGCGGGGGGCGAGCAGTTCTTC. Translation: CASSLVAGGEQFF.

Turning to this clonotype: In this CDR3 the conserved last residue, phenylalanine or tryptophan, is missing, so a read error is likely. The gene calls are TRBV9 and TRBJ1-6; D unclear. CDR1 and CDR2 from the germline V gene are SGDLS and YYNGEE. The CDR3 runs 16 residues. V lost 0 bases to trimming and J lost 0 bases, with 7 bases between them. In nucleotides, the CDR3 is TGTGCCAGCAGCGTAGACCCGAGCTCCTATAATTCACCCCTCCACCTT. It codes for CASSVDPSSYNSPLHL.

This clonotype was detected only a few times. The rearrangement joins TRBV7-2 to TRBJ1-6; D remains ambiguous. V lost 8 bases and J 5 bases, leaving 13 bases between the germline ends. Per the germline V gene, CDR1 is SGHTA and CDR2 is FQGNSA. The CDR3 runs to 14 residues. As DNA, the CDR3 is TGTGCCAGCGCACGGAGTCAAGATAATTCACCCCTCCACTTT. This gives the protein CASARSQDNSPLHF.

This clonotype was seen repeatedly, ten times or more. The chain combines TRBV18 with TRBJ1-2; the match to TRBD1 covers 9 bases. The germline CDR1 and CDR2 sequences are KGHSH and LQKENI. The trim removed 4 bases at V and 2 bases at J, leaving 8 bases unmatched. This CDR3 comprises 16 residues. CDR3 bases: TGTGCCAGCTCACAGCTAAGACAGGGGGAAAACTATGGCTACACCTTC. Translated, it gives CASSQLRQGENYGYTF.

There are many counts of this clonotype. J is TRBJ2-1 and V is TRBV5-1; 8 bases are shared with TRBD1. This CDR3 comprises 15 residues. J lost 2 bases, V lost 3 bases, and 4 bases had no gene match. From germline, CDR1 is SGHRS and CDR2 YFSETQ. This CDR3 is CASSSDRGTYNEQFF. In DNA, the CDR3 is TGCGCCAGCAGCTCCGACAGGGGCACCTACAATGAGCAGTTCTTC.

There are many counts of this clonotype. This sequence joins TRBV5-1 and TRBJ2-5; D uncertain. Germline CDR1 SGHRS, CDR2 YFSETQ. The CDR3 is 14 amino acids. V was clipped by 1 base and J by 4 bases, with 11 bases between them. The CDR3 bases are TGCGCCAGCAGCTTGATTATAGGTGCAGAGACCCAGTACTTC. The encoded protein is CASSLIIGAETQYF. Variable domain in full (rest from reference TRBV5-1 and TRBJ2-5): KAGVTQTPRYLIKTRGQQVTLSCSPISGHRSVSWYQQTPGQGLQFLFEYFSETQRNKGNFPGRFSGRQFSNSRSEMNVSTLELGDSALYLCASSLIIGAETQYFGPGTRLLVL.

Details on this clonotype: A single base separates this from a much larger clone, so it may be a read error. J is TRBJ1-2 and V is TRBV10-3; 7 positions match TRBD1. The CDR3 totals 14 residues. Germline CDR1 is ENHRY and CDR2 is SYGVKD. Here the CDR3 reads CAIRSGTEGYGHTF. DNA of the CDR3: TGTGCCATCAGATCCGGGACAGAAGGCTATGGCCACACCTTC.

This clonotype appeared a few times. The rearrangement uses TRBV5-1 and TRBJ1-6; 8 nucleotides agree with TRBD1. Germline assignment: CDR1 SGHRS and CDR2 YFSETQ. Trimming at V came to 8 bases and at J to 9 bases, leaving 7 bases not matched to a gene. CDR3 length equals 13 residues. The CDR3 sequence: CASTGGGGSPLHF. For the CDR3, the DNA is TGCGCCAGTACAGGGGGAGGGGGTTCACCCCTCCACTTT.

In this sample, this clonotype turned up many times. This chain connects TRBV19 to TRBJ1-1; the D gene is possibly TRBD1 (5 bases). Trimming shortened V by 5 bases and J by 2 bases, and 15 bases separated the two germline ends. Germline CDR1 LNHDA, CDR2 SQIVND (reference sequence). The CDR3 length is 15 residues. For the CDR3, the DNA is TGTGCCAGTAGTGCCAACCGTGGGGGTAACACTGAAGCTTTCTTT. Its protein is CASSANRGGNTEAFF.

This clonotype was picked up many times. The gene calls are TRBV18 and TRBJ1-5, with D possibly TRBD1 on 5 matching bases. CDR3 size: 16 residues. In germline, CDR1 is KGHSH, CDR2 LQKENI. V dropped 0 bases and J dropped 2 bases, with 11 bases sitting between them. This chain's CDR3 is CASSPPKQGGNQPQHF. CDR3 in DNA: TGTGCCAGCTCACCACCCAAGCAGGGTGGCAATCAGCCCCAGCATTTT.